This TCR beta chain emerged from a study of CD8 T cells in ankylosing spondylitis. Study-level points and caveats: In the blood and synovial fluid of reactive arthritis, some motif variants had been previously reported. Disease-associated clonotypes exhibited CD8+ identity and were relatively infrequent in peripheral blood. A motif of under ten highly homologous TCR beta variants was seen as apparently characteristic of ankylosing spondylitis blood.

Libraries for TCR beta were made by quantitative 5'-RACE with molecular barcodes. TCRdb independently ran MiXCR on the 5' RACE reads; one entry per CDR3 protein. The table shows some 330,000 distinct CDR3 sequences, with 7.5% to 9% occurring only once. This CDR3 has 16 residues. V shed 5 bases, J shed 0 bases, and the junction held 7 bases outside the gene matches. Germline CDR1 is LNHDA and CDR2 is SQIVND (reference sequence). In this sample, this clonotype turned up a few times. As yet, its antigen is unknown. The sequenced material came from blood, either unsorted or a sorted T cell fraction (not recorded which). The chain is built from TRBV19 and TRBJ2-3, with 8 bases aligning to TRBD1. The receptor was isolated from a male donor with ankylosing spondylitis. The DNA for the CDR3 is TGTGCCAGTAGTCGCCCGACAGGGGTCAGCACAGATACGCAGTATTTT. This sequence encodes CASSRPTGVSTDTQYF.